The sequence of this T cell receptor (beta chain) was determined in a study of blood T cell repertoires in COVID-19. Germline CDR1 SGHTS, CDR2 YDEGEE. The V segment lost 0 bases and the J segment 7 bases; nucleotides outside the gene matches: 5. CDR3 length: 15 residues. Authors' analysis steps: It was from reference gene primer amplification that nucleated cell counts were estimated. TCRdb's table, derived via immunoSEQ multiplex PCR, lists solely in-frame clones and lacks some. V and J calls and clone size follow that table, whereas D and trimming were derived from the DNA. The table has some 180,000 clones, 85% to 90% seen once.

The TCR originated in a man aged 45-65 years with acute or convalescent COVID-19. This rearrangement joins TRBV5-8 to TRBJ2-1; 9 bases map to TRBD2. The sample taken for sequencing was peripheral blood. The CDR3, as DNA: TGTGCCAGCAGCTTGGCACTAGCGGGTGGGAATGAGCAGTTCTTC. Its translation is CASSLALAGGNEQFF.